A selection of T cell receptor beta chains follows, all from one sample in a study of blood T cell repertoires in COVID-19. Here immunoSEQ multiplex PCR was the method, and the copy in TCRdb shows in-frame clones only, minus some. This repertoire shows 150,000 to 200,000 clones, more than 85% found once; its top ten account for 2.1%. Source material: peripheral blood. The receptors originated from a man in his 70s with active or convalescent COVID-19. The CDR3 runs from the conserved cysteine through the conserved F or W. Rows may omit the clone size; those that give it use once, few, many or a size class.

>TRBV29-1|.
CSVGPGFNQPQHF
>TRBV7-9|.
CASSLATGTGTGYTF
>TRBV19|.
CASSIAAGVPYNEQFF
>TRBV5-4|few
CASSRDMENTEAFF
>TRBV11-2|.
CASSLGAVLSYEQYF
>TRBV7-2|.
CASSFRGRAVDTQYF
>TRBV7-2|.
CASSLNGQANQPQHF
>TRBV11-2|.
CASSSLQVGRMSYEQYF
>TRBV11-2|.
CASTLAGGYEQFF
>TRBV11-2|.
CASSPTGEQFF
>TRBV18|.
CASRGGATYEQYF
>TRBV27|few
CASSSLTSGSFSYEQYF
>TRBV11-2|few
CASSLEGLTGELFF
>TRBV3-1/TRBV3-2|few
CASSLQTGVETQYF
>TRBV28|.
CASRRDYLTGELFF